What follows are 20 T cell receptor beta chains derived from one specimen sequenced in a study of blood T cell repertoires in COVID-19. This table comes from immunoSEQ multiplex PCR, and its TCRdb copy is limited to in-frame clones, with some not included. The data show 90,000 to 130,000 clones, around 81% seen once. The sequenced sample consisted of peripheral blood. The source is a woman in her seventies with acute or convalescent COVID-19.

The rearrangement joins TRBV9 to TRBJ2-1; D perhaps matches TRBD1 (5 bases). Trimming took 0 bases from V and 7 from J, leaving 23 bases between them. This CDR3 spans 18 amino acids. CDR1 is SGDLS and CDR2 is YYNGEE in the germline V gene. CDR3 sequence: CASSVVTTLPGRGNEQFF. The CDR3 DNA reads as TGTGCCAGCAGCGTAGTAACTACCCTCCCTGGAAGGGGTAATGAGCAGTTCTTC. Combining the CDR3 with reference TRBV9 and TRBJ2-1 gives the whole variable domain DSGVTQTPKHLITATGQRVTLRCSPRSGDLSVYWYQQSLDQGLQFLIQYYNGEERAKGNILERFSAQQFPDLHSELNLSSLELGDSALYFCASSVVTTLPGRGNEQFFGPGTRLTVL.

The rearrangement uses TRBV5-4 and TRBJ2-6; 8 bases match TRBD1. V lost 4 bases, J lost 2 bases, and 2 bases stayed unmatched. This CDR3 has 15 residues. Looked up from germline, CDR1 is SGHNT and CDR2 is YYREEE (reference sequence). The CDR3 reads CASSATGAGANVLTF. CDR3 nucleotides: TGTGCCAGCAGCGCGACAGGGGCTGGGGCCAACGTCCTGACTTTC.

The chain combines TRBV6-2 or TRBV6-3 with TRBJ1-2; tentative D call: TRBD1 (6 bases). Deletions cut 2 bases from V and 4 bases from J, with 14 bases between. The CDR3 spans 15 residues. CDR1 and CDR2 from the germline V gene are MNHEY and SVGEGT. CDR3 protein: CASSYPGQSSYGYTF. In nucleotides, the CDR3 is TGTGCCAGCAGTTACCCCGGACAGAGCTCCTATGGCTACACCTTC.

J is TRBJ1-2 and V is TRBV12-5; TRBD1 matches at 8 bases. V was clipped by 7 bases and J by 8 bases; unmatched bases: 6. Germline V gene lookup returns CDR1 LGHNT and CDR2 FRNRAP. This CDR3 is 12 amino acids long. CDR3 nucleotides: TGTGCTAGTGCAGGGGGCTCGGGAGGCTACACCTTC. This translates into CASAGGSGGYTF. The variable domain in full, completed from reference TRBV12-5 and TRBJ1-2, reads DARVTQTPRHKVTEMGQEVTMRCQPILGHNTVFWYRQTMMQGLELLAYFRNRAPLDDSGMPKDRFSAEMPDATLATLKIQPSEPRDSAVYFCASAGGSGGYTFGSGTRLTVV.

This clone came up a few times. The chain recombines TRBV9 with TRBJ1-3; TRBD1 agrees at 8 bases. CDR3 length: 16 residues. Per the germline V gene, CDR1 is SGDLS and CDR2 is YYNGEE. J lost 2 bases, V lost 3 bases, and 7 bases had no gene match. CDR3 loop: CASSAYQGATGNTIYF. The DNA of the CDR3 is TGTGCCAGCAGCGCTTATCAGGGGGCCACTGGAAACACCATATATTTT. The variable domain in full, completed from reference TRBV9 and TRBJ1-3, reads DSGVTQTPKHLITATGQRVTLRCSPRSGDLSVYWYQQSLDQGLQFLIQYYNGEERAKGNILERFSAQQFPDLHSELNLSSLELGDSALYFCASSAYQGATGNTIYFGEGSWLTVV.

The genes are TRBV19 and TRBJ1-1; D is perhaps TRBD1 (5 bases). Germline CDR1 is LNHDA and CDR2 is SQIVND (reference sequence). There are 13 residues in the CDR3. The ends were cut back, 6 bases at V and 6 bases at J, with 14 bases in the middle. The CDR3 reads CASRVQAGPEAFF. CDR3 sequence (DNA): TGTGCCAGTAGAGTACAGGCGGGACCTGAAGCTTTCTTT.

This rearrangement joins TRBV27 to TRBJ1-2; 8 bases agree with TRBD1. Germline trimming cut 4 bases from V and 8 bases from J; bases unmatched to any gene: 9. CDR1 and CDR2 (germline): MNHEY, SMNVEV (reference sequence). The CDR3 consists of 14 residues. CDR3 DNA: TGTGCCAGCAGTTCTTCCGGGACAGGCGGCGGCTACACCTTC. Amino acids: CASSSSGTGGGYTF.

The chain recombines TRBV28 with TRBJ1-5; the match to TRBD1 covers 8 bases. This CDR3 is built from 15 residues. Germline loops: CDR1 MDHEN, CDR2 SYDVKM. V lost 3 bases and J lost 6; bases outside the gene matches: 7. The DNA for the CDR3 is TGTGCCAGCAGTTTGTCAGGGGGCTATACTCAGCCCCAGCATTTT. It yields the protein CASSLSGGYTQPQHF.

The chain has TRBV4-2 and TRBJ2-2, with D possibly being TRBD2 (7 bases). CDR1 is LGHNA and CDR2 is YNFKEQ in the germline V gene. This CDR3 is built from 18 residues. Trimming removed 0 bases from V and 3 bases from J, with 17 bases in between. CDR3 nucleotide sequence: TGTGCCAGCAGCCAAGATGGAGGGGCGGGGGCGGACACCGGGGAGCTGTTTTTT. This encodes CASSQDGGAGADTGELFF.

This clone came up a few times. The V gene is TRBV19, the J gene TRBJ1-2; TRBD1 aligns across 11 bases. Germline values: CDR1 LNHDA, CDR2 SQIVND (reference sequence). The trim removed 3 bases at V and 8 bases at J, leaving 8 bases unmatched. This CDR3 region has 15 residues. The CDR3 sequence: CASSISGQGAMGYTF. The CDR3 nucleotides are TGTGCCAGTAGTATTTCTGGACAGGGGGCGATGGGCTACACCTTC. Full variable domain (remainder filled in from reference TRBV19 and TRBJ1-2): DGGITQSPKYLFRKEGQNVTLSCEQNLNHDAMYWYRQDPGQGLRLIYYSQIVNDFQKGDIAEGYSVSREKKESFPLTVTSAQKNPTAFYLCASSISGQGAMGYTFGSGTRLTVV.

This rearrangement joins TRBV7-2 to TRBJ1-6, with 9 bases aligning to TRBD1. Germline V CDR1 and CDR2: SGHTA, FQGNSA. The length of the CDR3 is 15 residues. After removal of 1 base from V and 9 bases from J, the junction contained 4 bases not matched to a gene. This CDR3 reads CASSLGQGDTSPLHF. The CDR3 DNA reads TGTGCCAGCAGCTTAGGACAGGGGGATACTTCACCCCTCCACTTT.

The chain has TRBV20-1 and TRBJ1-5; possible D gene TRBD1, 5 bases. CDR1 is DFQATT, CDR2 SNEGSKA, per germline (reference sequence). This CDR3 is built from 12 residues. The V and J ends lost 4 bases and 9 bases respectively, with 13 bases between them. The DNA of the CDR3 is TGCAGTGCTACTGAGGGGCCGGGGCCCCAGCATTTT. It is translated as CSATEGPGPQHF.

This chain connects TRBV2 to TRBJ1-5; D uncertain. V lost 2 bases to trimming and J lost 0 bases, with 5 bases between them. The CDR3 is 14 residues long. The V gene's germline CDR1 is SNHLY and CDR2 FYNNEI. This CDR3 is CASSEQVSNQPQHF. The CDR3 bases are TGTGCCAGCAGTGAACAGGTTAGCAATCAGCCCCAGCATTTT.

V and J are TRBV6-5 and TRBJ1-6; D not resolved. Trimming cost V 0 bases and J 16 bases, with 13 bases left between them. This CDR3 contains 13 residues. Germline V gives CDR1 MNHEY, CDR2 SVGAGI. The CDR3: CASSYSSFPSLHF. The DNA for the CDR3 is TGTGCCAGCAGTTACTCGAGCTTTCCTTCTCTCCACTTT.

The chain combines TRBV6-5 with TRBJ1-1; D perhaps matches TRBD1 (5 bases). Germline CDR1 MNHEY, CDR2 SVGAGI. V lost 4 bases and J lost 1, with 7 bases in between. The CDR3 totals 13 residues. CDR3 in amino acids: CASSWGGNTEAFF. The CDR3 bases are TGTGCCAGCAGTTGGGGCGGGAACACTGAAGCTTTCTTT.

There are a few counts of this clone. This chain connects TRBV7-2 to TRBJ2-7; 10 bases agree with TRBD2. The germline V gene encodes CDR1 SGHTA and CDR2 FQGNSA. This CDR3 has 17 residues. The V gene end was trimmed by 1 base and the J gene end by 7 bases; junction bases not matched to a gene: 13. The DNA of the CDR3 is TGTGCCAGCAGCTTAGTCGGGAGTCTAGCGGGAGTTGGGGAGCAGTACTTC. Encoded protein: CASSLVGSLAGVGEQYF.

In this sample, this clone turned up once. This chain links TRBV7-9 with TRBJ1-6; 8 nucleotides line up with TRBD1. Germline V lookup: CDR1 SEHNR, CDR2 FQNEAQ (reference sequence). The CDR3 runs 15 residues. V gave up 4 bases and J gave up 7 bases; unmatched junction bases: 6. This CDR3 is CASSSAGQGNSPLHF. CDR3 bases: TGTGCCAGCAGCTCGGCCGGACAGGGCAATTCACCCCTCCACTTT.

This chain connects TRBV19 to TRBJ2-3; D not certain. The CDR3 totals 13 residues. The germline V and J ends were trimmed by 3 bases and 2 bases, with 6 bases remaining between them. The germline V gene has CDR1 LNHDA and CDR2 SQIVND (reference sequence). The chain's CDR3 is CASSMRLTDTQYF. In DNA, the CDR3 is TGTGCCAGTAGTATGAGGCTCACAGATACGCAGTATTTT.

This clone has a handful of counts. In nucleotides, the CDR3 is TGTGCCAGCAGCCCCTCCTGGGGGGAAGATCAGCCCCAGCATTTT. Translating it yields CASSPSWGEDQPQHF. The chain joins TRBV7-6 to TRBJ1-5; weak D call: TRBD1 (5 bases). The V end lost 5 bases, the J end lost 5 bases, and 16 bases lay between the germline ends. Germline V lookup: CDR1 SGHVS, CDR2 FNYEAQ. CDR3 size: 15 residues.

The rearrangement uses TRBV24-1 and TRBJ2-7, with 12 bases matching TRBD2. Germline CDR1 is KGHDR and CDR2 is SFDVKD. The CDR3 is 19 amino acids. V shed 4 bases and J 4 bases; nucleotides not matched to a gene: 16. This chain's CDR3 is CATSEGTDGLAGPCYEQYF. As DNA, the CDR3 is TGTGCCACCAGTGAGGGGACGGATGGACTAGCGGGACCCTGTTACGAGCAGTACTTC.